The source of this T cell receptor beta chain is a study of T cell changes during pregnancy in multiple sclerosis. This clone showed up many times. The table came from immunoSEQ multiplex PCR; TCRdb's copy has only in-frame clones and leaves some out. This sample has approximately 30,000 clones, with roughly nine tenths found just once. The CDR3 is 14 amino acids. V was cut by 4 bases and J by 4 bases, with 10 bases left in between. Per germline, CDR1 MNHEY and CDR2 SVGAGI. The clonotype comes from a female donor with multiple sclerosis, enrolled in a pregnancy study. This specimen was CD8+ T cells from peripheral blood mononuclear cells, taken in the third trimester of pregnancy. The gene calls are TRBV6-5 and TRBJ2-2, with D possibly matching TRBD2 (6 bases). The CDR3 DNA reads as TGTGCCAGCAGTTTGGGGGGTCCCACCGGGGAGCTGTTTTTT. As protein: CASSLGGPTGELFF.